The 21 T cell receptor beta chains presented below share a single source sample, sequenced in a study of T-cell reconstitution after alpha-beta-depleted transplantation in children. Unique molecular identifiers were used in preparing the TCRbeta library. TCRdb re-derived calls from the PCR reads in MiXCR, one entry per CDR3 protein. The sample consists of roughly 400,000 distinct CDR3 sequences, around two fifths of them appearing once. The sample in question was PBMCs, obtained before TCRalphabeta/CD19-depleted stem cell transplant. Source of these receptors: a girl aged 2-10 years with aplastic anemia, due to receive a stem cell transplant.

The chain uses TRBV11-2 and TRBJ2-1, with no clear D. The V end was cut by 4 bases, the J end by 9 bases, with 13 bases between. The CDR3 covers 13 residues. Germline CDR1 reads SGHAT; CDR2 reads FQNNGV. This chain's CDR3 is CASSSQVVGEQFF. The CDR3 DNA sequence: TGTGCCAGCAGCTCTCAGGTGGTCGGTGAGCAGTTCTTC.

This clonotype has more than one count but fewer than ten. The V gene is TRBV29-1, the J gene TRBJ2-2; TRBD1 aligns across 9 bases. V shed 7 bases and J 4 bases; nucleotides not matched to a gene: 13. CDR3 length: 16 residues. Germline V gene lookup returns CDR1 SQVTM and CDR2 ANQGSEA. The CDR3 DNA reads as TGCAGCGGGGGGATAATAGACAGGGGGGGCACCGGGGAGCTGTTTTTT. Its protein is CSGGIIDRGGTGELFF.

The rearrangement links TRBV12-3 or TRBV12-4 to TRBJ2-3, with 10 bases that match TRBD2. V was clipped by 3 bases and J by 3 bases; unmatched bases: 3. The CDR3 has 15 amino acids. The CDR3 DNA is TGTGCCAGCAGTTTTGCGGGACTAGCGACAGATACGCAGTATTTT. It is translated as CASSFAGLATDTQYF.

In nucleotides, the CDR3 is TGTGCCAGCAGGAACCCGGACGGTCACTTCTTC. Its protein is CASRNPDGHFF. The J gene is TRBJ2-1, the V gene TRBV7-2; D is ambiguous. Trimming removed 6 bases at V and 16 bases at J, with 16 bases between. Germline CDR1 SGHTA, CDR2 FQGNSA. CDR3 length equals 11 residues.

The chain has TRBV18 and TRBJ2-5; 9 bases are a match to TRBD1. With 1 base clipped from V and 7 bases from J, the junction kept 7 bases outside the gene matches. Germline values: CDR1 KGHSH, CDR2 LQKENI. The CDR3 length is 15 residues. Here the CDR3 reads CASSPRTGEGRTQYF. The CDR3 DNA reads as TGTGCCAGCTCACCACGGACAGGGGAAGGACGGACCCAGTACTTC. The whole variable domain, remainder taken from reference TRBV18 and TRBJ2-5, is NAGVMQNPRHLVRRRGQEARLRCSPMKGHSHVYWYRQLPEEGLKFMVYLQKENIIDESGMPKERFSAEFPKEGPSILRIQQVVRGDSAAYFCASSPRTGEGRTQYFGPGTRLLVL.

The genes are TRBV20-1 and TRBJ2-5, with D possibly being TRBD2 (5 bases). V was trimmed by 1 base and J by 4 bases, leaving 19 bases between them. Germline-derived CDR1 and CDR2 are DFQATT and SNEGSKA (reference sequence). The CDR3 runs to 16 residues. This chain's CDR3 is CSARGEREPRGETQYF. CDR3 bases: TGCAGTGCTAGAGGGGAGAGAGAACCCCGGGGAGAGACCCAGTACTTC.

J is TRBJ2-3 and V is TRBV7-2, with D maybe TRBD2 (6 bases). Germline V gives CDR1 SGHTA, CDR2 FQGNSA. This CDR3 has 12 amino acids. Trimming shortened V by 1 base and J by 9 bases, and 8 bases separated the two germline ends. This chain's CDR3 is CASSLGRGTQYF. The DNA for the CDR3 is TGTGCCAGCAGCTTAGGGCGGGGCACGCAGTATTTT.

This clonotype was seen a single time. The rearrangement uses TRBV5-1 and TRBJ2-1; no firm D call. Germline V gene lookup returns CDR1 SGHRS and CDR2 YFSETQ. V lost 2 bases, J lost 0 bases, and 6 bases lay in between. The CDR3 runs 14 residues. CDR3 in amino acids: CASSFTNSYNEQFF. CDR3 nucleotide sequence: TGCGCCAGCAGCTTCACTAACTCCTACAATGAGCAGTTCTTC.

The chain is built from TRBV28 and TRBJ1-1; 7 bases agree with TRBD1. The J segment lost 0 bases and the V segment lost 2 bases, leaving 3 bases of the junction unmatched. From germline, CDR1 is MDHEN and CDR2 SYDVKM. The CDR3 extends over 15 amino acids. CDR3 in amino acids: CASSLPRGMNTEAFF. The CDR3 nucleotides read TGTGCCAGCAGTTTACCCAGGGGGATGAACACTGAAGCTTTCTTT.

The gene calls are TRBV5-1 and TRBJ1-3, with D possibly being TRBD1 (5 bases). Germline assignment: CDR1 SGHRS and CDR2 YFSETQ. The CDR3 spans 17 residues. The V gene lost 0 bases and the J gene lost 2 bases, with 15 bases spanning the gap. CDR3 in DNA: TGCGCCAGCAGCTTGGAGAAGGGGAAGTTCGCTGGAAACACCATATATTTT. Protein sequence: CASSLEKGKFAGNTIYF.

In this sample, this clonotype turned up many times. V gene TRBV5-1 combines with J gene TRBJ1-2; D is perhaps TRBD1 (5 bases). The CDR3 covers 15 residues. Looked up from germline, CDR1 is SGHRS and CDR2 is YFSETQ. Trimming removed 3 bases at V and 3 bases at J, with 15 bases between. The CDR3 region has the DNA TGCGCCAGCAGCTCGAGACCCGGGGCGGACTATGGCTACACCTTC. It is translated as CASSSRPGADYGYTF.

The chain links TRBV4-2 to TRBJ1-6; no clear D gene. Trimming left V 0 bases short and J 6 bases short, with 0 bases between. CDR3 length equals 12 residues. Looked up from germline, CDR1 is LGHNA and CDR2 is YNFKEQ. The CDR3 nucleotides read TGTGCCAGCAGCCAAGATAATTCACCCCTCCACTTT. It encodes CASSQDNSPLHF.

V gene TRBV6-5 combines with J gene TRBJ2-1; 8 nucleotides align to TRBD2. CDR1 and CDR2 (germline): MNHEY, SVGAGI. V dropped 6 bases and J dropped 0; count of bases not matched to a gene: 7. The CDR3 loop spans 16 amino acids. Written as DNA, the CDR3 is TGTGCCAGCAGCTATACTAGCGGCAACTCCTACAATGAGCAGTTCTTC. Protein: CASSYTSGNSYNEQFF.

The CDR3 is CSVVPPSGSTYNEQFF. For the CDR3, the DNA is TGCAGCGTTGTCCCACCTAGCGGGAGCACCTACAATGAGCAGTTCTTC. This sequence joins TRBV29-1 and TRBJ2-1, with TRBD2 matching over 10 bases. The CDR3 sequence is 16 residues long. Germline values: CDR1 SQVTM, CDR2 ANQGSEA. The V segment lost 4 bases and the J segment 2 bases; nucleotides outside the gene matches: 8.

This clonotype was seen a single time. CDR3 DNA: TGTGCCAGCAGCCAACCTGGACTAGCGGGCGTACCTTACAATGAGCAGTTCTTC. The encoded protein is CASSQPGLAGVPYNEQFF. The chain joins TRBV4-2 to TRBJ2-1, with 11 nucleotides matching TRBD2. CDR1 LGHNA and CDR2 YNFKEQ come from the germline V gene. The junction had 10 bases not matched to a gene; V was cut back by 2 bases and J by 4 bases. The CDR3 length is 18 residues.

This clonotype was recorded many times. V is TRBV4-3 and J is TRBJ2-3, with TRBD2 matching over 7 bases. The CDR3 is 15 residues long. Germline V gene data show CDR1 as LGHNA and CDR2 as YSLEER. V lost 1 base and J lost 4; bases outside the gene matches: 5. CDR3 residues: CASSQVNSGADTQYF. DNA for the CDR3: TGCGCCAGCAGCCAAGTTAACAGCGGGGCAGATACGCAGTATTTT.

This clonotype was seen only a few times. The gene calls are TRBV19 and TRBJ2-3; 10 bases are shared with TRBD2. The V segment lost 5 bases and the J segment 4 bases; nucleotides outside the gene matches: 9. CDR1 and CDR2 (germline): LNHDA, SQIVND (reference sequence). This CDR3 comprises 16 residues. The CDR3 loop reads CASSPGLAKPPDTQYF. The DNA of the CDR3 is TGTGCCAGTAGTCCGGGACTAGCGAAACCCCCAGATACGCAGTATTTT.

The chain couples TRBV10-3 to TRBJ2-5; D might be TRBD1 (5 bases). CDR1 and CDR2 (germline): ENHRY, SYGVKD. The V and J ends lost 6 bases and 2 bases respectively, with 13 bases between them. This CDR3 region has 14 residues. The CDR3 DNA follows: TGTGCCATCAGCCGCGAAGGGGTACAAGAGACCCAGTACTTC. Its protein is CAISREGVQETQYF.

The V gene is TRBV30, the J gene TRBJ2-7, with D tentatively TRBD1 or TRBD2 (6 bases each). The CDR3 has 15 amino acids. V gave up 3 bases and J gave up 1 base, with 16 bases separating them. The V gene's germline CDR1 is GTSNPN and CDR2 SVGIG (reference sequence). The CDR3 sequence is CAWRPGLGASYEQYF. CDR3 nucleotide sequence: TGTGCCTGGAGGCCGGGACTGGGGGCGTCCTACGAGCAGTACTTC.

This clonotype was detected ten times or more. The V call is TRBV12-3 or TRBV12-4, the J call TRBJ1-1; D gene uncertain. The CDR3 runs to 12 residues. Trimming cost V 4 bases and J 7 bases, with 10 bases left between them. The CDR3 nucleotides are TGTGCCAGCAGTTGGACTGGATATGAAGCTTTCTTT. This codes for CASSWTGYEAFF.

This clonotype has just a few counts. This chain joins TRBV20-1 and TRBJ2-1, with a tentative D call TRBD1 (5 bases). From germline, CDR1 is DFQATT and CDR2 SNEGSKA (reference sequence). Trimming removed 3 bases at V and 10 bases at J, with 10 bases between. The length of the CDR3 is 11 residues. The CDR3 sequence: CSASSRGEQFF. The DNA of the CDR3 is TGCAGTGCTAGTAGTAGGGGAGAGCAGTTCTTC.